This T cell receptor beta chain emerged from a study of cytomegalovirus exposure and HLA in healthy donors. Whole-study context: The same platform was used for the 100 to 150 validation repertoires and the roughly 640 first-cohort repertoires, a later analysis reported. The study, taken as a whole, reports: Rarity characterized most TCR sequences, yet some public TCRs appeared in many donors. Diagnosis of cytomegalovirus status made by the classifier reportedly showed high specificity and sensitivity. Among TCR beta chains, those listed as cytomegalovirus-associated numbered about 150.

V shed 4 bases and J 2 bases; nucleotides not matched to a gene: 10. In germline, CDR1 is MNHNS, CDR2 SASEGT. The CDR3 is made up of 17 amino acids. Details on this clone: Its antigen is still unknown.

The table came from immunoSEQ multiplex PCR; TCRdb's copy has only in-frame clones and leaves some out. Among roughly 200,000 clones listed, about 81% were seen once. The TCR sequence derives from a woman under 40 in good health and CMV-seronegative. Sequencing input: PBMCs. V gene TRBV6-1 combines with J gene TRBJ1-3, with 8 bases identical to TRBD1. CDR3 nucleotides: TGTGCCAGCAGTGCTCGGACAGGGAGGGTGACTGGAAACACCATATATTTT. Protein sequence: CASSARTGRVTGNTIYF.